Given below is one TCR beta chain in context. With 4 bases clipped from V and 14 bases from J, the junction kept 17 bases outside the gene matches. This CDR3 region has 15 residues. The germline V gene has CDR1 PRHDT and CDR2 FYEKMQ (reference sequence). The entry originates in a study of blood T cells in healthy people across ages. Then a second PCR, running about 6 to 12 cycles, was carried out with a sample-barcoded 5' primer and a J-beta primer mix. From the 5' RACE reads, TCRdb called clonotypes with MiXCR, one entry per CDR3 protein. The sample has roughly 800,000 distinct CDR3 sequences, 50% to 65% seen once; the top ten hold approximately 40%.

Sequencing was carried out using blood. This clonotype originated in a man older than 75 in good health. The chain links TRBV13 to TRBJ2-3, with 8 nucleotides matching TRBD1. This CDR3 reads CASSSPTGAHRYAYF. The CDR3 DNA reads TGTGCCAGCAGCTCGCCGACAGGGGCGCACAGATACGCGTATTTT.